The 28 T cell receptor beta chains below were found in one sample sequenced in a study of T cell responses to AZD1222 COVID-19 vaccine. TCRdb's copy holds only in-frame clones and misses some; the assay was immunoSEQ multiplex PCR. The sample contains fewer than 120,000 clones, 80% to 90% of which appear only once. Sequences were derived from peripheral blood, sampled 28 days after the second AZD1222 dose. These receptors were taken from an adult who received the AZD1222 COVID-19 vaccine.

The CDR3 protein is CASSNSGGGEKLFF. CDR3 nucleotides: TGTGCCAGTAGTAACTCAGGGGGCGGTGAAAAACTGTTTTTT. The V call is TRBV19, the J call TRBJ1-4; 8 bases map to TRBD1. V was clipped by 4 bases and J by 7 bases; unmatched bases: 5. The CDR3 spans 14 residues. Germline V gene lookup returns CDR1 LNHDA and CDR2 SQIVND (reference sequence).

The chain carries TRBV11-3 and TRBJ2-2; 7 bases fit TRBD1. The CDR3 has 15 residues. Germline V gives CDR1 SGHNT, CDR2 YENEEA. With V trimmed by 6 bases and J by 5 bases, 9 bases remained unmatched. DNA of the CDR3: TGTGCCAGCAGAGGGGGCCCCTCAGAAACCGGGGAGCTGTTTTTT. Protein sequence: CASRGGPSETGELFF.

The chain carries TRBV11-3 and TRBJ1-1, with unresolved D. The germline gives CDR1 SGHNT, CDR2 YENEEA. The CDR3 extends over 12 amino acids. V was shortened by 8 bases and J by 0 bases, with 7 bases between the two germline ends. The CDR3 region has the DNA TGTGCCAGCGGTCGGATGAACACTGAAGCTTTCTTT. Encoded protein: CASGRMNTEAFF.

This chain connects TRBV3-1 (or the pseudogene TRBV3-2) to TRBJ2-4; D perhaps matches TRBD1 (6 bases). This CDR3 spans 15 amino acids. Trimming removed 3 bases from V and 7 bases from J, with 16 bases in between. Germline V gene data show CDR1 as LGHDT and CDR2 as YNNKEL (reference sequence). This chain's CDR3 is CASSQATGLGNIQYF. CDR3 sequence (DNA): TGTGCCAGCAGCCAGGCTACAGGGCTGGGGAACATTCAGTACTTC.

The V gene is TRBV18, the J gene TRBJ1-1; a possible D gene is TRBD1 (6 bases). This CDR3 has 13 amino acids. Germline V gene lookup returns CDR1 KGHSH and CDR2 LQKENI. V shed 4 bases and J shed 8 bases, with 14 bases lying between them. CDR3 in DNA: TGTGCCAGCTCACAAGGAGAAGGGGGGGAAGCTTTCTTT. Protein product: CASSQGEGGEAFF.

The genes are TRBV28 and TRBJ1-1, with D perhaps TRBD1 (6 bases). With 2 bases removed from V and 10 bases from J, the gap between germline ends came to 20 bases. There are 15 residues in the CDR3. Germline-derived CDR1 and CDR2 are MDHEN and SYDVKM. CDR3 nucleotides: TGTGCCAGCAGTTTAGATCCTCCGGGGGCGAGGGGAGCTTTCTTT. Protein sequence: CASSLDPPGARGAFF.

This CDR3 reads CASSSTRGNGELFF. The CDR3 DNA reads TGCGCCAGCAGCTCGACCCGGGGGAACGGGGAGCTGTTTTTT. J is TRBJ2-2 and V is TRBV5-1, with D possibly being TRBD2 (6 bases). The CDR3 contains 14 residues. V dropped 3 bases and J dropped 7 bases, with 13 bases sitting between them. Germline loops: CDR1 SGHRS, CDR2 YFSETQ.

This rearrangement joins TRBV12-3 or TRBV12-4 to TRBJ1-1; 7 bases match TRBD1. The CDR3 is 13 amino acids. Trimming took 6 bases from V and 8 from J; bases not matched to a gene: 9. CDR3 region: CASSYLGDREAFF. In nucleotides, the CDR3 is TGTGCCAGCAGCTATCTGGGGGACAGAGAAGCTTTCTTT.

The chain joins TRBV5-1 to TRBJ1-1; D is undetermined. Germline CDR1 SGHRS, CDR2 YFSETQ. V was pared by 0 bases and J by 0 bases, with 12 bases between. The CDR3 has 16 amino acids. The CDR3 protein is CASSLGDLGMNTEAFF. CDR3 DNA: TGCGCCAGCAGCTTGGGTGACCTGGGCATGAACACTGAAGCTTTCTTT.

As DNA, the CDR3 is TGTGCCAGCAGGCCCCCCCCGGGGCAACGCAACTATGGCTACACCTTC. Its translation is CASRPPPGQRNYGYTF. This chain joins TRBV5-6 and TRBJ1-2; D perhaps matches TRBD1 (5 bases). The germline gives CDR1 SGHDT, CDR2 YYEEEE. Between the trimmed V and J ends, which lost 5 bases and 2 bases, there was a span of 19 bases. The CDR3 totals 16 residues.

This CDR3 reads CASSHPGGDAYEQYF. The CDR3 DNA reads TGTGCCAGCAGCCATCCAGGCGGGGATGCCTACGAGCAGTACTTC. The rearrangement uses TRBV4-2 and TRBJ2-7; possible D gene TRBD2, 6 bases. The V end lost 3 bases, the J end lost 2 bases, and 14 bases lay between the germline ends. Germline-derived CDR1 and CDR2 are LGHNA and YNFKEQ. The CDR3 is 15 amino acids.

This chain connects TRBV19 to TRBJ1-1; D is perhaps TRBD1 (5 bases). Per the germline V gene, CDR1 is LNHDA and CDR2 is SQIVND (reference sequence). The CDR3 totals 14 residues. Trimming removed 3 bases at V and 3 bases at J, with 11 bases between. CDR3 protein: CASSIRVGDTEAFF. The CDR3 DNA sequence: TGTGCCAGTAGTATCAGGGTAGGGGACACTGAAGCTTTCTTT.

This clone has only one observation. CDR3 residues: CASSAEGEKLFF. In DNA form, the CDR3 reads TGTGCCAGCAGTGCGGAGGGGGAAAAACTGTTTTTT. V is TRBV27 and J is TRBJ1-4; maybe TRBD1 (5 bases). The CDR3 is 12 amino acids. The ends were cut back, 5 bases at V and 8 bases at J, with 9 bases in the middle. Germline V gives CDR1 MNHEY, CDR2 SMNVEV (reference sequence).

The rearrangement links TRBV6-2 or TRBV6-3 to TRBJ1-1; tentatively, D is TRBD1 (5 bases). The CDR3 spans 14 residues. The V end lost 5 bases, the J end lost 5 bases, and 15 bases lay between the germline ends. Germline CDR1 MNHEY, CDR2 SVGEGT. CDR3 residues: CASSKQAPRTEAFF. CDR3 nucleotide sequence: TGTGCCAGCAGTAAACAGGCCCCGAGGACTGAAGCTTTCTTT.

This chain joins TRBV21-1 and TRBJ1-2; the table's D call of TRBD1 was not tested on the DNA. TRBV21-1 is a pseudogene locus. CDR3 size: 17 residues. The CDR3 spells CASSKEAGRQGNYGYTF. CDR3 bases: TGTGCCAGCAGCAAAGAAGCTGGTAGGCAGGGTAACTATGGCTACACCTTC.

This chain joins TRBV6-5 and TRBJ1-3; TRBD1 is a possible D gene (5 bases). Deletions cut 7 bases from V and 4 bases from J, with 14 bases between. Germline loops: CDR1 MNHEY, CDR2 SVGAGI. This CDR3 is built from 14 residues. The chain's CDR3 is CASTRGDGGNTIYF. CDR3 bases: TGTGCCAGCACCCGAGGGGACGGAGGAAACACCATATATTTT.

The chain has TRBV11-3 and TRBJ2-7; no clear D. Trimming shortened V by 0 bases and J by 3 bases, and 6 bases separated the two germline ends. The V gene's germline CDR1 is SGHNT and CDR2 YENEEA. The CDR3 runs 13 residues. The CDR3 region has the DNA TGTGCCAGCAGCTTAGAAGCTGGCTACGAGCAGTACTTC. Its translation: CASSLEAGYEQYF.

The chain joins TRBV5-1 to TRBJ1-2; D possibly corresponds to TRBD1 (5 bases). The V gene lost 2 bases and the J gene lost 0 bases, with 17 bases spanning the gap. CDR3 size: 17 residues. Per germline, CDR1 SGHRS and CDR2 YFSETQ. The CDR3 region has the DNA TGCGCCAGCAGCTTAAGGCAGGGAAGTCCAGCTAACTATGGCTACACCTTC. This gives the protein CASSLRQGSPANYGYTF.

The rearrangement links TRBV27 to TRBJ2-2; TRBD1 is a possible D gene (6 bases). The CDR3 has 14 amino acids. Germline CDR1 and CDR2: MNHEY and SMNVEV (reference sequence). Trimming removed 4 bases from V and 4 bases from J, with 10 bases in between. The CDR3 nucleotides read TGTGCCAGCAGTTCAGGGGTTATCACCGGGGAGCTGTTTTTT. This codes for CASSSGVITGELFF.

CDR3 protein: CASGSGRQAINTEAFF. The CDR3 DNA follows: TGTGCCAGCGGCTCGGGGAGGCAGGCGATTAACACTGAAGCTTTCTTT. This chain links TRBV7-9 with TRBJ1-1; D unresolved. There are 16 residues in the CDR3. Germline V gene lookup returns CDR1 SEHNR and CDR2 FQNEAQ (reference sequence). The ends were cut back, 8 bases at V and 2 bases at J, with 21 bases in the middle.

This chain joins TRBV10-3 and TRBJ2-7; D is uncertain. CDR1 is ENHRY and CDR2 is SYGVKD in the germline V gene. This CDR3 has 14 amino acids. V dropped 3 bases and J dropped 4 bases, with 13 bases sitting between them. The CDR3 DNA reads TGTGCCATCAGTGAAGGGCAGCGATATTACGAGCAGTACTTC. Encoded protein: CAISEGQRYYEQYF.

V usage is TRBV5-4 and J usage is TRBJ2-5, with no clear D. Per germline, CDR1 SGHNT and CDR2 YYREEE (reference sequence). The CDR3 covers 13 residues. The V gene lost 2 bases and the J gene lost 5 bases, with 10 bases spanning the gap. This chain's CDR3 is CASSFIKTETQYF. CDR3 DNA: TGTGCCAGCAGCTTTATCAAGACGGAGACCCAGTACTTC.

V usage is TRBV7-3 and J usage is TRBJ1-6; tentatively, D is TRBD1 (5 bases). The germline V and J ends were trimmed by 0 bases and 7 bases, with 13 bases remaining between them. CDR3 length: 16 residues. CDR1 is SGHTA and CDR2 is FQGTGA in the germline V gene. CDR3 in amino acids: CASSLTTAGPNSPLHF. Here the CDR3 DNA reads TGTGCCAGCAGCTTAACGACGGCAGGGCCAAATTCACCCCTCCACTTT.

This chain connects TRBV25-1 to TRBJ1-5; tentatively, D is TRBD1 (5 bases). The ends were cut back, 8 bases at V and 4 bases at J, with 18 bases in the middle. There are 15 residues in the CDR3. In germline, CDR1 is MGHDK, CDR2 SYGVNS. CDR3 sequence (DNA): TGTGCCAGCCGGGGGATCGTTCAGGAAAATCAGCCCCAGCATTTT. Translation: CASRGIVQENQPQHF.

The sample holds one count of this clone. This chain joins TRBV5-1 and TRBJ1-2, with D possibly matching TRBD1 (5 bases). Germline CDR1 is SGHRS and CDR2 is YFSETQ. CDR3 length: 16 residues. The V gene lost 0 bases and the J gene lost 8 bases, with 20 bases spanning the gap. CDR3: CASSLAGTAGWVGYTF. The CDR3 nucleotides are TGCGCCAGCAGCTTGGCCGGGACGGCGGGATGGGTGGGCTACACCTTC.

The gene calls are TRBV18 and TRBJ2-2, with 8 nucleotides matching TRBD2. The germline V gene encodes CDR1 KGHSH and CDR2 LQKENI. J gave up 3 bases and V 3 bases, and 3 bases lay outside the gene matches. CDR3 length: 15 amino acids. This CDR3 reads CASSPREGDTGELFF. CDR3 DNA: TGTGCCAGCTCACCCCGGGAGGGCGACACCGGGGAGCTGTTTTTT.

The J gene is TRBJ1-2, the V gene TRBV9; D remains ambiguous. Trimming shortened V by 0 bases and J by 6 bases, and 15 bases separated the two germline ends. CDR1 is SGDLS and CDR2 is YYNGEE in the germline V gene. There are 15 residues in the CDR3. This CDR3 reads CASSVGGPSRDGYTF. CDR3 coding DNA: TGTGCCAGCAGCGTAGGAGGACCCTCAAGAGATGGCTACACCTTC.

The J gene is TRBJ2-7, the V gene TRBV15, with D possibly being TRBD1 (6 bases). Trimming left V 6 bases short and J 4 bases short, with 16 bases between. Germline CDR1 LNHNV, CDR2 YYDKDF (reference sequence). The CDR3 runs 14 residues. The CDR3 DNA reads TGTGCCACCAGTCTAGGAACAGGGATTTACGAGCAGTACTTC. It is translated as CATSLGTGIYEQYF.